The 24 T cell receptor beta chains reported below all come from one sample, sequenced in a study of blood T cells in healthy people across ages. Through a sample-barcoded 5' primer and a J-beta primer mix, a second PCR was run for about 6 to 12 cycles. One entry per CDR3 protein, called by TCRdb with MiXCR from the 5' RACE reads. Of some 690,000 distinct CDR3 sequences in the sample, 20% to 25% were seen once. Input material: blood. These receptors came from a man between 65 and 85 years old in good health.

CDR3 DNA sequence: TGTGCCAGCAGCCGGGGGTTGATCGCCTACGAGCAGTACTTC. Translation: CASSRGLIAYEQYF. The rearrangement joins TRBV3-1 to TRBJ2-7, with D perhaps TRBD1 or TRBD2 (5 bases each). This CDR3 is 14 amino acids long. Germline CDR1 LGHDT, CDR2 YNNKEL (reference sequence). V was trimmed by 4 bases and J by 2 bases, leaving 12 bases between them.

The chain recombines TRBV6-2 or TRBV6-3 with TRBJ2-5, with a weak D call TRBD2 (5 bases). Trimming stripped 8 bases from V and 0 bases from J, with 16 bases between. CDR1 MNHEY and CDR2 SVGEGT come from the germline V gene. The CDR3 extends over 15 amino acids. Here the CDR3 reads CASGELAVYQETQYF. The CDR3 nucleotides read TGTGCCAGCGGGGAGCTTGCGGTGTACCAAGAGACCCAGTACTTC.

The J gene is TRBJ2-3, the V gene TRBV2; 7 nucleotides line up with TRBD2. This CDR3 has 14 amino acids. Per germline, CDR1 SNHLY and CDR2 FYNNEI. V lost 4 bases and J lost 4; bases outside the gene matches: 5. The chain's CDR3 is CASSARRGSDTQYF. The CDR3 DNA reads TGTGCCAGCAGTGCGCGGCGGGGGTCAGATACGCAGTATTTT.

The chain is built from TRBV7-9 and TRBJ2-7; TRBD1 agrees at 9 bases. The CDR3 is 14 residues long. Trimming took 5 bases from V and 7 from J; bases not matched to a gene: 9. Germline CDR1 and CDR2: SEHNR and FQNEAQ (reference sequence). Written as DNA, the CDR3 is TGTGCCAGCAGCCTGGGACAGGGTTGGAAGGAGCAGTACTTC. Amino acids: CASSLGQGWKEQYF.

The table lists this clonotype with a few counts. The V and J genes are TRBV5-1 and TRBJ1-1; no reliable D call. With 3 bases removed from V and 5 bases from J, the gap between germline ends came to 17 bases. Looked up from germline, CDR1 is SGHRS and CDR2 is YFSETQ. The CDR3 length is 15 residues. CDR3 region: CASSSSPVPATEAFF. The CDR3 DNA is TGCGCCAGCAGCTCTAGTCCAGTACCGGCGACTGAAGCTTTCTTT.

In DNA, the CDR3 is TGTGCCAGCAGCTCGCAACGGACTAGCGGCAATGAGCAGTTCTTC. Its protein is CASSSQRTSGNEQFF. This chain uses TRBV7-2 with TRBJ2-1; TRBD2 matches at 10 bases. The trim removed 4 bases at V and 6 bases at J, leaving 6 bases unmatched. The CDR3 is 15 residues long. Germline-derived CDR1 and CDR2 are SGHTA and FQGNSA.

This clonotype showed up just a few times. The gene calls are TRBV5-4 and TRBJ2-2, with no clear D. The CDR3 is made up of 13 amino acids. Per germline, CDR1 SGHNT and CDR2 YYREEE (reference sequence). Between the trimmed V and J ends, which lost 0 bases and 3 bases, there was a span of 3 bases. The CDR3 DNA sequence: TGTGCCAGCAGCTTGGAGCACACCGGGGAGCTGTTTTTT. This gives the protein CASSLEHTGELFF.

The chain carries TRBV12-3 or TRBV12-4 and TRBJ2-6; 7 positions agree with TRBD2. V was clipped by 1 base and J by 4 bases; unmatched bases: 4. CDR3 length equals 16 residues. The CDR3 coding sequence is TGTGCCAGCAGTTTAGAACTAGCGTGGGGGGCCAACGTCCTGACTTTC. Its translation: CASSLELAWGANVLTF.

CDR3 in DNA: TGTGCCAGCAGCCCGACAGGGGGGACAATCGATGAGCAGTTCTTC. Its translation: CASSPTGGTIDEQFF. The rearrangement uses TRBV6-5 and TRBJ2-1; 9 bases map to TRBD1. Trimming at V came to 6 bases and at J to 8 bases, leaving 11 bases not matched to a gene. Germline CDR1 MNHEY, CDR2 SVGAGI. The CDR3 is made up of 15 amino acids.

This clonotype was detected only a few times. This chain joins TRBV9 and TRBJ2-1, with 7 positions matching TRBD2. The J segment lost 4 bases and the V segment lost 5 bases, leaving 9 bases of the junction unmatched. The CDR3 has 15 amino acids. Per germline, CDR1 SGDLS and CDR2 YYNGEE. CDR3 DNA sequence: TGTGCCAGCAGTGACACAGCGGGATTTTACAATGAGCAGTTCTTC. Translation: CASSDTAGFYNEQFF. Drawing the rest from reference TRBV9 and TRBJ2-1, the complete variable domain is DSGVTQTPKHLITATGQRVTLRCSPRSGDLSVYWYQQSLDQGLQFLIQYYNGEERAKGNILERFSAQQFPDLHSELNLSSLELGDSALYFCASSDTAGFYNEQFFGPGTRLTVL.

The rearrangement links TRBV20-1 to TRBJ1-2; 10 positions match TRBD1. Losses at the gene ends were 0 bases for V and 5 bases for J; bases not matched to a gene: 6. CDR1 is DFQATT and CDR2 is SNEGSKA in the germline V gene (reference sequence). This CDR3 comprises 15 residues. This chain's CDR3 is CSARDRDRGLYGYTF. Written as DNA, the CDR3 is TGCAGTGCTAGAGATAGGGACAGGGGTCTGTATGGCTACACCTTC.

The J gene is TRBJ2-1, the V gene TRBV29-1, with D possibly called TRBD1 or TRBD2 (6 bases each). V was trimmed by 4 bases and J by 7 bases, leaving 11 bases between them. CDR1 SQVTM and CDR2 ANQGSEA come from the germline V gene. CDR3 length: 12 residues. The CDR3 bases are TGCAGCGTTGGGGGGGCTGGAAATGAGCAGTTCTTC. Residues: CSVGGAGNEQFF.

Only a few counts were recorded for this clonotype. This chain joins TRBV10-2 and TRBJ2-7, with D possibly TRBD1 on 6 matching bases. The CDR3 totals 13 residues. Trimming removed 7 bases at V and 5 bases at J, with 15 bases between. Germline CDR1 is WSHSY and CDR2 is SAAADI. The CDR3 coding sequence is TGCGCCAGCATGGGACAACCTTTGGACGAGCAGTACTTC. It codes for CASMGQPLDEQYF.

This clonotype came up many times. The chain has TRBV20-1 and TRBJ1-5; no firm D call. V shed 0 bases and J shed 5 bases, with 11 bases lying between them. Germline-derived CDR1 and CDR2 are DFQATT and SNEGSKA (reference sequence). This CDR3 has 14 residues. DNA for the CDR3: TGCAGTGCTAGAGATTCCGGGAGGGATCAGCCCCAGCATTTT. It codes for CSARDSGRDQPQHF.

This clonotype occurred a few times. The genes are TRBV18 and TRBJ2-5; 7 bases align to TRBD1. The germline gives CDR1 KGHSH, CDR2 LQKENI. Trimming cost V 3 bases and J 2 bases; bases outside gene matches: 6. CDR3 length equals 15 residues. The CDR3 protein is CASSPIGTAQETQYF. The CDR3 DNA sequence: TGTGCCAGCTCACCGATTGGGACAGCTCAAGAGACCCAGTACTTC.

This sequence joins TRBV6-2 or TRBV6-3 and TRBJ1-2; D remains ambiguous. V was trimmed by 6 bases and J by 6 bases, leaving 20 bases between them. Germline lookup yields CDR1 MNHEY and CDR2 SVGEGT. The CDR3 covers 15 residues. CDR3 region: CASSPIELIPDGYTF. The CDR3 region has the DNA TGTGCCAGCAGCCCCATTGAGTTGATTCCGGATGGCTACACCTTC.

This chain connects TRBV6-2 or TRBV6-3 to TRBJ2-7, with D possibly TRBD1 on 6 matching bases. V lost 6 bases and J lost 2, with 17 bases in between. Germline CDR1 and CDR2: MNHEY and SVGEGT. The CDR3 has 15 residues. CDR3 protein: CASRNRTVKTYEQYV. CDR3 nucleotides: TGTGCCAGCAGGAATAGGACAGTGAAAACCTACGAGCAGTACGTC.

The chain links TRBV4-3 to TRBJ1-4; 7 positions agree with TRBD1. Germline loops: CDR1 LGHNA, CDR2 YSLEER. Trimming cost V 3 bases and J 0 bases; bases outside gene matches: 4. The CDR3 covers 16 residues. The CDR3 protein is CASSHGQEATNEKLFF. The CDR3 nucleotides are TGCGCCAGCAGCCATGGACAGGAAGCAACTAATGAAAAACTGTTTTTT.

The chain couples TRBV11-2 to TRBJ1-4; a possible D gene is TRBD1 (6 bases). The CDR3 extends over 15 amino acids. CDR1 and CDR2 (germline): SGHAT, FQNNGV. V shed 3 bases and J shed 7 bases, with 15 bases lying between them. The CDR3 DNA reads as TGTGCCAGCAGCTTGAGATCCTGGGGGCCTGAAAAACTGTTTTTT. It codes for CASSLRSWGPEKLFF.

The chain carries TRBV20-1 and TRBJ1-1, with D hard to call. Trimming cost V 2 bases and J 0 bases, with 4 bases left between them. The germline CDR1 and CDR2 sequences are DFQATT and SNEGSKA (reference sequence). This CDR3 is built from 12 residues. The CDR3 reads CSARSVNTEAFF. The CDR3 DNA sequence: TGCAGTGCTAGATCGGTGAACACTGAAGCTTTCTTT.

In its sample, this clonotype was seen many times. This chain joins TRBV4-3 and TRBJ2-5, with D hard to call. CDR1 LGHNA and CDR2 YSLEER come from the germline V gene. This CDR3 spans 14 amino acids. V lost 0 bases, J lost 5 bases, and 10 bases lay in between. The DNA for the CDR3 is TGCGCCAGCAGCCAAGAATGGGATCGGGAGACCCAGTACTTC. Translation: CASSQEWDRETQYF.

A few counts support this clonotype. This rearrangement joins TRBV20-1 to TRBJ2-3; 14 positions agree with TRBD2. The length of the CDR3 is 14 residues. The V segment lost 6 bases and the J segment 11 bases; nucleotides outside the gene matches: 10. Germline CDR1 is DFQATT and CDR2 is SNEGSKA (reference sequence). The CDR3, as DNA: TGCAGTGCGCACCCGGGACTAGCGGGGGATTTGCAGTATTTT. Its protein product is CSAHPGLAGDLQYF.

The chain couples TRBV24-1 to TRBJ2-3; D ambiguous. The CDR3 runs 13 residues. The germline V gene encodes CDR1 KGHDR and CDR2 SFDVKD. Trimming shortened V by 2 bases and J by 0 bases, and 2 bases separated the two germline ends. CDR3 in DNA: TGTGCCACCAGTGATTATAGCACAGATACGCAGTATTTT. Amino acids: CATSDYSTDTQYF.

V and J are TRBV7-2 and TRBJ1-5, with D perhaps matching TRBD1 (6 bases). Germline-derived CDR1 and CDR2 are SGHTA and FQGNSA. Trimming stripped 7 bases from V and 5 bases from J, with 15 bases between. The CDR3 consists of 14 residues. In nucleotides, the CDR3 is TGTGCCAGCACCCCCGGGGCAGGGGATCAGCCCCAGCATTTT. Translation gives CASTPGAGDQPQHF.